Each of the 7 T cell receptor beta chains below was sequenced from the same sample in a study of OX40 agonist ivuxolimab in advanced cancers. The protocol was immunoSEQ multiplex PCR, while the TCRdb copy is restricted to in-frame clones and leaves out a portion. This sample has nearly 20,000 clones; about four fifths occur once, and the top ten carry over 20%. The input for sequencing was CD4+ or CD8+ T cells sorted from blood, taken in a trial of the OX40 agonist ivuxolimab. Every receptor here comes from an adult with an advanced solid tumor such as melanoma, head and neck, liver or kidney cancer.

The DNA of the CDR3 is TGTGCCAGTAGTGGGATTCCAAATGGGATCTATGGCTACACCTTC. Its translation is CASSGIPNGIYGYTF. The chain uses TRBV19 and TRBJ1-2; no definite D call. V dropped 5 bases and J dropped 4 bases, with 17 bases sitting between them. This CDR3 has 15 amino acids. Germline V gene sequence: CDR1 LNHDA, CDR2 SQIVND (reference sequence).

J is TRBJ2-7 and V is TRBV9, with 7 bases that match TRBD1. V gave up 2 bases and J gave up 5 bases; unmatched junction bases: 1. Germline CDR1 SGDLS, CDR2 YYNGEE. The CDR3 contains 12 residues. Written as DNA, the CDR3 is TGTGCCAGCAGCGTGACAGGGAACGAGCAGTACTTC. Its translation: CASSVTGNEQYF.

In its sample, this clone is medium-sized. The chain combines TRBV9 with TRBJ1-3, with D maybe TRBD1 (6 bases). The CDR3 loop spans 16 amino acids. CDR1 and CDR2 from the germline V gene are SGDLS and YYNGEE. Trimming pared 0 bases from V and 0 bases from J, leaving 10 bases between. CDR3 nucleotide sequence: TGTGCCAGCAGCGTAGGGGGGGCAATCTCTGGAAACACCATATATTTT. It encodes CASSVGGAISGNTIYF.

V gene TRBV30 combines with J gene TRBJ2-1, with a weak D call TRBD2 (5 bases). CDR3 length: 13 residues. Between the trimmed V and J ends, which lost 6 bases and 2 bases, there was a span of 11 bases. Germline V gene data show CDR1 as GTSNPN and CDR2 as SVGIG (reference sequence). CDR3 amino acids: CACTTGAYNEQFF. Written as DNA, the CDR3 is TGTGCCTGTACGACCGGGGCCTACAATGAGCAGTTCTTC.

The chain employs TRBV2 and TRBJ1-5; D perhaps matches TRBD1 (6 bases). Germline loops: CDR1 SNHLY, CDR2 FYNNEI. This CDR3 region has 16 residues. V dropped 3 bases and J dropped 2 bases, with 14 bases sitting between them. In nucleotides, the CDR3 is TGTGCCAGCAGTGAGAGGGGGGTTGAGGGCAATCAGCCCCAGCATTTT. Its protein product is CASSERGVEGNQPQHF.

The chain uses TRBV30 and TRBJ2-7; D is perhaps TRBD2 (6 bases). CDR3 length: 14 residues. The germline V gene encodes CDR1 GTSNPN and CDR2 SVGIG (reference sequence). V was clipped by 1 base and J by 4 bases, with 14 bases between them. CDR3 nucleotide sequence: TGTGCCTGGAGTGAGGAGGGCCACGGTTACGAGCAGTACTTC. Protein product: CAWSEEGHGYEQYF.

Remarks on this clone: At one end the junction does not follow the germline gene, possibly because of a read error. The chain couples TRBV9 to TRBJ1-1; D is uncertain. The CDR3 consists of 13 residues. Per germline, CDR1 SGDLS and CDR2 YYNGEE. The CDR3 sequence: CASSVVAYTEAFF. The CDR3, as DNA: TGTGCCAGCAGCGTAGTTGCGTACACGGAAGCTTTCTTT.